These T cell receptor beta chains were read from a single sample in a study of T-cell reconstitution after alpha-beta-depleted transplantation in children. From the PCR reads, TCRdb called clonotypes with MiXCR, one entry per CDR3 protein. In the table there are about 540,000 distinct CDR3 sequences, approximately 20% of which are singletons. The input for sequencing was PBMCs from the stem cell graft donor, taken from the stem cell graft. These receptors were collected from a human donor who donated a stem cell graft to a child with acute lymphoblastic leukemia. CDR3s include the opening cysteine and the closing phenylalanine or tryptophan. A D gene is named only where the DNA matches it firmly. Rows give clone size only sometimes, using once, few, many, or a class for an expanded clone.

j_gene: TRBJ1-5
abundance: -
d_gene: -
v_gene: TRBV30
CDR3nt: TGTGCCTGGACGGGAATGAGCAATCAGCCCCAGCATTTT
CDR3aa: CAWTGMSNQPQHF

j_gene: TRBJ1-4
abundance: -
d_gene: -
v_gene: TRBV29-1
CDR3nt: TGCAGCGTTCAGCCTTCATCAGAGGGTAAACTGTTTTTT
CDR3aa: CSVQPSSEGKLFF

j_gene: TRBJ2-7
abundance: few
d_gene: -
v_gene: TRBV10-1
CDR3nt: TGCGCCAGCAGTGAACCCGAGCAGCAGTACTTC
CDR3aa: CASSEPEQQYF

j_gene: TRBJ2-7
abundance: few
d_gene: TRBD2
v_gene: TRBV5-6
CDR3nt: TGTGCCAGCAGCTTGGGGCCGGGACTAGCACTTTACGAGCAGTACTTC
CDR3aa: CASSLGPGLALYEQYF

j_gene: TRBJ2-3
abundance: -
d_gene: -
v_gene: TRBV11-2
CDR3nt: TGTGCCAGCAGCTCTTCACCCCTTGTAGCAGATACGCAGTATTTT
CDR3aa: CASSSSPLVADTQYF

j_gene: TRBJ2-6
abundance: -
d_gene: -
v_gene: TRBV9
CDR3nt: TGTGCCAGCAGCGTTACATGGGCTGGGGCCAACGTCCTGACTTTC
CDR3aa: CASSVTWAGANVLTF

j_gene: TRBJ2-3
abundance: few
d_gene: -
v_gene: TRBV5-1
CDR3nt: TGCGCCAGCAGTCCCGATTCCTTCGGTACGCAGTATTTT
CDR3aa: CASSPDSFGTQYF

j_gene: TRBJ1-1
abundance: few
d_gene: -
v_gene: TRBV30
CDR3nt: TGTGCCTGGAGTTACGGGATGAACACTGAAGCTTTCTTT
CDR3aa: CAWSYGMNTEAFF

j_gene: TRBJ2-5
abundance: many
d_gene: -
v_gene: TRBV12-3/TRBV12-4
CDR3nt: TGTGCCAGCAGCCCCGTTCAGGGTGGGGAGACCCAGTACTTC
CDR3aa: CASSPVQGGETQYF

j_gene: TRBJ2-7
abundance: -
d_gene: -
v_gene: TRBV20-1
CDR3nt: TGCAGTGCGGACGAGCTAGGGGGGAGCTCCTACGAGCAGTACTTC
CDR3aa: CSADELGGSSYEQYF

j_gene: TRBJ2-1
abundance: many
d_gene: TRBD1
v_gene: TRBV5-1
CDR3nt: TGCGCCAGCAGGGGGACAGGGGGTTACAATGAGCAGTTCTTC
CDR3aa: CASRGTGGYNEQFF

j_gene: TRBJ2-1
abundance: few
d_gene: TRBD1
v_gene: TRBV12-3/TRBV12-4
CDR3nt: TGTGCCAGCAGTTCGGACAGGAGAAAACACTACAATGAGCAGTTCTTC
CDR3aa: CASSSDRRKHYNEQFF

j_gene: TRBJ2-5
abundance: few
d_gene: TRBD2
v_gene: TRBV11-2
CDR3nt: TGTGCCAGCAGCCCCTTGGGAGGGTACCTCCAAGAGACCCAGTACTTC
CDR3aa: CASSPLGGYLQETQYF

j_gene: TRBJ2-1
abundance: -
d_gene: -
v_gene: TRBV24-1
CDR3nt: TGTGCCACAAACCACGGGCGGGGCAATGAGCAGTTCTTC
CDR3aa: CATNHGRGNEQFF

j_gene: TRBJ1-1
abundance: -
d_gene: -
v_gene: TRBV25-1
CDR3nt: TGTGCCAGCAGTGAATATGGCCAAGCGAACACTGAAGCTTTCTTT
CDR3aa: CASSEYGQANTEAFF

j_gene: TRBJ2-7
abundance: few
d_gene: -
v_gene: TRBV5-1
CDR3nt: TGCGCCAGCGGAACCGCCGGCCACGAGCAGTACTTC
CDR3aa: CASGTAGHEQYF

j_gene: TRBJ2-7
abundance: -
d_gene: -
v_gene: TRBV10-2
CDR3nt: TGCGCCAGCAGCGTCGGCGGAGGCCCCTACGAGCAGTACTTC
CDR3aa: CASSVGGGPYEQYF

j_gene: TRBJ2-1
abundance: -
d_gene: -
v_gene: TRBV19
CDR3nt: TGTGCCAGTAGACCGTTCGGGGGAGCGGGCGAGCAGTTCTTC
CDR3aa: CASRPFGGAGEQFF

j_gene: TRBJ2-3
abundance: few
d_gene: TRBD2
v_gene: TRBV4-2
CDR3nt: TGTGCCAGCAGCCCAAGGTTGTCTAGCGGTTCTAGAGATACGCAGTATTTT
CDR3aa: CASSPRLSSGSRDTQYF

j_gene: TRBJ2-1
abundance: -
d_gene: TRBD2
v_gene: TRBV27
CDR3nt: TGTGCCAGCAGCACACAGGGACTAGCGGGAGGGAGCTCCTACAATGAGCAGTTCTTC
CDR3aa: CASSTQGLAGGSSYNEQFF

j_gene: TRBJ2-7
abundance: -
d_gene: -
v_gene: TRBV20-1
CDR3nt: TGCAGTGCTAGAGAGGGTTCCCACGAGCAGTACTTC
CDR3aa: CSAREGSHEQYF

j_gene: TRBJ2-1
abundance: -
d_gene: -
v_gene: TRBV13
CDR3nt: TGTGCCAGCAGCTCCAGCGTCAATGAGCAGTTCTTC
CDR3aa: CASSSSVNEQFF

j_gene: TRBJ2-7
abundance: -
d_gene: -
v_gene: TRBV11-2
CDR3nt: TGTGCCAGCAGCTTAGGAGGGGGTCGGTATGGCTACGAGCAGTACTTC
CDR3aa: CASSLGGGRYGYEQYF

j_gene: TRBJ2-2
abundance: few
d_gene: -
v_gene: TRBV5-1
CDR3nt: TGCGCCAGCAGGAGGAACGGGGAGCTGTTTTTT
CDR3aa: CASRRNGELFF

j_gene: TRBJ1-3
abundance: -
d_gene: -
v_gene: TRBV4-1
CDR3nt: TGCGCCAGCAGCCAAGATCGCGGGACGGGAAACACCATATATTTT
CDR3aa: CASSQDRGTGNTIYF

j_gene: TRBJ2-3
abundance: -
d_gene: -
v_gene: TRBV12-3/TRBV12-4
CDR3nt: TGTGCCAGCAATACTTATAGGGACGGAGCTAGCACAGATACGCAGTATTTT
CDR3aa: CASNTYRDGASTDTQYF

j_gene: TRBJ2-3
abundance: few
d_gene: TRBD2
v_gene: TRBV5-1
CDR3nt: TGCGCCAGCAGCTCCCAGACTAGCGGGAGCCGCGTGGGCACAGATACGCAGTATTTT
CDR3aa: CASSSQTSGSRVGTDTQYF

j_gene: TRBJ2-3
abundance: -
d_gene: -
v_gene: TRBV3-1
CDR3nt: TGTGCCAGCAGCCAAAGGGTTGGGGGAGCTTACACAGATACGCAGTATTTT
CDR3aa: CASSQRVGGAYTDTQYF

j_gene: TRBJ1-2
abundance: -
d_gene: TRBD1
v_gene: TRBV5-1
CDR3nt: TGCGCCAGCAGCTACCTACAGGGGACCAACTATGGCTACACCTTC
CDR3aa: CASSYLQGTNYGYTF

j_gene: TRBJ1-1
abundance: -
d_gene: TRBD1
v_gene: TRBV5-1
CDR3nt: TGCGCCAGCAGCCCAGGACAGGGGACGACCCTGAACAATGAAGCTTTCTTT
CDR3aa: CASSPGQGTTLNNEAFF

j_gene: TRBJ1-5
abundance: many
d_gene: TRBD1
v_gene: TRBV4-1
CDR3nt: TGCGCCAGCAGCCAAGAAAAGGGACAGATCAATCAGCCCCAGCATTTT
CDR3aa: CASSQEKGQINQPQHF

j_gene: TRBJ2-3
abundance: -
d_gene: -
v_gene: TRBV9
CDR3nt: TGTGCCAGCAGCGTATACGACTGGGGCCCAGATACGCAGTATTTT
CDR3aa: CASSVYDWGPDTQYF

j_gene: TRBJ2-7
abundance: few
d_gene: -
v_gene: TRBV4-2
CDR3nt: TGTGCCAGCAGCCACCGCGACGGGGAATCCTACGAGCAGTACTTC
CDR3aa: CASSHRDGESYEQYF

j_gene: TRBJ2-5
abundance: -
d_gene: TRBD2
v_gene: TRBV20-1
CDR3nt: TGCAGTGCTAACTCGATTCGGGAGGGGACAGAGACCCAGTACTTC
CDR3aa: CSANSIREGTETQYF

j_gene: TRBJ2-3
abundance: few
d_gene: -
v_gene: TRBV6-1
CDR3nt: TGTGCCATCCGAGAGCGCCCCGCAGCGGTAGATACGCAGTATTTT
CDR3aa: CAIRERPAAVDTQYF

j_gene: TRBJ2-5
abundance: few
d_gene: -
v_gene: TRBV9
CDR3nt: TGTGCCAGCAGCGTAGCGGTGGGACAAGAGACCCAGTACTTC
CDR3aa: CASSVAVGQETQYF